Following are 17 T cell receptor beta chains from one sample sequenced in a study of shared clonotypes between healthy human individuals. Produced via immunoSEQ multiplex PCR; TCRdb's table is partial and in-frame only. The data contain some 2,400,000 clones, approximately 94% of them singletons. Material: naive CD4+ T cells sorted from blood. Regarding subset: CD45RA+ positively selected. These receptors were collected from a man between 18 and 29 years old in good health.

For this clone: Other DNA sequences in this sample translate to the same CDR3. V gene TRBV7-2 combines with J gene TRBJ1-2; no clear D gene. Trimming took 0 bases from V and 4 from J, leaving 6 bases between them. Germline assignment: CDR1 SGHTA and CDR2 FQGNSA. This CDR3 contains 13 residues. CDR3 DNA: TGTGCCAGCAGCTTAGCCGGATCCTATGGCTACACCTTC. Translating it yields CASSLAGSYGYTF.

This chain links TRBV29-1 with TRBJ2-1; 12 bases are shared with TRBD2. The CDR3 loop spans 19 amino acids. Per germline, CDR1 SQVTM and CDR2 ANQGSEA. The junction had 22 bases not matched to a gene; V was cut back by 5 bases and J by 8 bases. The CDR3, as DNA: TGCAGCGTTTTGGTTAGGTCTAGCGGGAGGGCTACTGTATTGGATGAGCAGTTCTTC. This encodes CSVLVRSSGRATVLDEQFF.

Here the CDR3 DNA reads TGTGCCAGCAGCTTAGAAGTCGTTATAGGTAATGAGCAGTTCTTC. Protein product: CASSLEVVIGNEQFF. The chain joins TRBV7-9 to TRBJ2-1; no clear D. V gave up 1 base and J gave up 7 bases, with 14 bases separating them. CDR1 is SEHNR, CDR2 FQNEAQ, per germline (reference sequence). This CDR3 has 15 amino acids.

The chain recombines TRBV15 with TRBJ2-7; no clear D. From germline, CDR1 is LNHNV and CDR2 YYDKDF (reference sequence). This CDR3 region has 14 residues. V was trimmed by 0 bases and J by 0 bases, leaving 6 bases between them. The CDR3 region is CATSRDTYSYEQYF. CDR3 bases: TGTGCCACCAGCAGAGACACTTACTCCTACGAGCAGTACTTC.

A single count supports this clone. The CDR3 protein is CAWSHPLGFQETQYF. CDR3 in DNA: TGTGCCTGGAGCCACCCCCTGGGGTTTCAAGAGACCCAGTACTTC. The rearrangement uses TRBV30 and TRBJ2-5; D remains ambiguous. Trimming took 3 bases from V and 2 from J, leaving 16 bases between them. CDR3 size: 15 residues. From germline, CDR1 is GTSNPN and CDR2 SVGIG (reference sequence).

V is TRBV5-5 and J is TRBJ2-3, with a weak D call TRBD2 (6 bases). The CDR3 runs to 16 residues. CDR1 SGHKS and CDR2 YYEKEE come from the germline V gene (reference sequence). Trimming cost V 2 bases and J 2 bases, with 15 bases left between them. Written as DNA, the CDR3 is TGTGCCAGCAGCTTTACGATAGCGGATCTCACAGATACGCAGTATTTT. As protein: CASSFTIADLTDTQYF. The variable domain in full, with the rest retrieved from reference TRBV5-5 and TRBJ2-3, is DAGVTQSPTHLIKTRGQQVTLRCSPISGHKSVSWYQQVLGQGPQFIFQYYEKEERGRGNFPDRFSARQFPNYSSELNVNALLLGDSALYLCASSFTIADLTDTQYFGPGTRLTVL.

V usage is TRBV4-1 and J usage is TRBJ2-2; 10 bases agree with TRBD2. This CDR3 is built from 17 residues. The germline CDR1 and CDR2 sequences are MGHRA and YSYEKL. V was clipped by 4 bases and J by 6 bases; unmatched bases: 11. CDR3 in DNA: TGCGCCAGCAGCCCCGAGGAACTAGCGGGGCTTGCCGGGGAGCTGTTTTTT. It is translated as CASSPEELAGLAGELFF.

This chain connects TRBV27 to TRBJ1-2; D gene unclear. This CDR3 comprises 15 residues. Germline CDR1 MNHEY, CDR2 SMNVEV (reference sequence). Trimming cost V 0 bases and J 1 base, with 9 bases left between them. CDR3 coding DNA: TGTGCCAGCAGTTTATCGGAAAGAAATAACTATGGCTACACCTTC. It specifies CASSLSERNNYGYTF.

V is TRBV5-1 and J is TRBJ2-5; D is uncertain. Trimming cost V 8 bases and J 1 base, with 15 bases left between them. The CDR3 spans 14 residues. The V gene's germline CDR1 is SGHRS and CDR2 YFSETQ. The CDR3: CASRESRVQETQYF. In nucleotides, the CDR3 is TGCGCCAGTAGAGAAAGCCGGGTCCAAGAGACCCAGTACTTC.

The chain joins TRBV7-9 to TRBJ2-5; 7 bases agree with TRBD1. The junction had 7 bases not matched to a gene; V was cut back by 2 bases and J by 4 bases. The CDR3 is 15 residues long. Germline CDR1 is SEHNR and CDR2 is FQNEAQ (reference sequence). CDR3 region: CASSLNLGGRETQYF. The DNA of the CDR3 is TGTGCCAGCAGCTTAAATTTAGGGGGCCGAGAGACCCAGTACTTC.

V usage is TRBV19 and J usage is TRBJ1-1, with TRBD1 as a possible D gene (5 bases). The V end lost 8 bases, the J end lost 5 bases, and 18 bases lay between the germline ends. From germline, CDR1 is LNHDA and CDR2 SQIVND (reference sequence). This CDR3 is 14 amino acids long. CDR3 nucleotides: TGTGCCAGTTGGGTCGGGGGGGTAGTTACTGAAGCTTTCTTT. As protein: CASWVGGVVTEAFF.

The chain uses TRBV19 and TRBJ1-1; 8 positions match TRBD1. CDR1 and CDR2 (germline): LNHDA, SQIVND (reference sequence). This CDR3 comprises 13 residues. Losses at the gene ends were 5 bases for V and 5 bases for J; bases not matched to a gene: 4. The CDR3 DNA reads TGTGCCAGTAGTGCAACAGGGGGGACTGAAGCTTTCTTT. Translated, it gives CASSATGGTEAFF.

The chain is built from TRBV10-3 and TRBJ2-5, with D tentatively TRBD1 (5 bases). Trimming pared 3 bases from V and 2 bases from J, leaving 13 bases between. There are 15 residues in the CDR3. Germline assignment: CDR1 ENHRY and CDR2 SYGVKD. The CDR3 nucleotides are TGTGCCATCAGTGATCCGAGGTACAGGCAAGAGACCCAGTACTTC. Translating gives CAISDPRYRQETQYF.

V gene TRBV29-1 combines with J gene TRBJ2-2, with 7 bases that match TRBD2. The V segment lost 4 bases and the J segment 3 bases; nucleotides outside the gene matches: 5. From germline, CDR1 is SQVTM and CDR2 ANQGSEA. The CDR3 runs to 14 residues. Here the CDR3 DNA reads TGCAGCGTTGCAGCGGGACTTTACACCGGGGAGCTGTTTTTT. Protein: CSVAAGLYTGELFF.

The chain links TRBV5-1 to TRBJ2-1; 9 bases are a match to TRBD1. The CDR3 has 16 residues. Germline trimming cut 3 bases from V and 6 bases from J; bases unmatched to any gene: 10. The germline V gene encodes CDR1 SGHRS and CDR2 YFSETQ. The CDR3 DNA follows: TGCGCCAGCAGCTGGAAGTACAGGGGGCAGAGCAATGAGCAGTTCTTC. Its protein product is CASSWKYRGQSNEQFF. Combining the CDR3 with reference TRBV5-1 and TRBJ2-1 gives the whole variable domain KAGVTQTPRYLIKTRGQQVTLSCSPISGHRSVSWYQQTPGQGLQFLFEYFSETQRNKGNFPGRFSGRQFSNSRSEMNVSTLELGDSALYLCASSWKYRGQSNEQFFGPGTRLTVL.

This clone was observed a single time. The chain couples TRBV7-3 to TRBJ1-6, with D perhaps TRBD1 (6 bases). CDR3 length: 16 residues. V was clipped by 6 bases and J by 7 bases, with 19 bases between them. CDR1 SGHTA and CDR2 FQGTGA come from the germline V gene. In DNA, the CDR3 is TGTGCCAGCAGTGATGGCCCGGGAAGGGGGAATTCACCCCTCCACTTT. The encoded protein is CASSDGPGRGNSPLHF.

V gene TRBV10-3 combines with J gene TRBJ1-6; 7 bases are a match to TRBD1. The CDR3 contains 17 residues. With V trimmed by 2 bases and J by 8 bases, 12 bases remained unmatched. Per germline, CDR1 ENHRY and CDR2 SYGVKD. CDR3 sequence reads: CAISETSGTVLHSPLHF. CDR3 in DNA: TGTGCCATCAGTGAGACTTCCGGGACAGTTCTTCATTCACCCCTCCACTTT.